These T cell receptor beta chains were read from a single sample in a study of T cells in Graves' hyperthyroidism and ophthalmopathy. TCRdb recomputed calls from the multiplex PCR reads with MiXCR, one row per CDR3 protein. The sample includes approximately 600,000 distinct CDR3 sequences, around 15% of them seen just once. The sequenced sample was blood. The receptors here all came from a woman aged 25 to 39 with Graves' hyperthyroidism. Each CDR3 is given with its conserved first and last residue. D genes are given only for firm matches. The listing skips clone size in some rows; elsewhere it reads once, few, many or a size class.

v_gene	d_gene	abundance	j_gene	CDR3nt	CDR3aa
TRBV5-1	TRBD2	NA	TRBJ2-1	TGCGCCAGCAGTGAATCGACTAGCGGGATGGGCAATGAGCAGTTCTTC	CASSESTSGMGNEQFF
TRBV7-2	NA	many	TRBJ1-2	TGTGCCAGCAGCTCCGACAGATATGGCTACACCTTC	CASSSDRYGYTF
TRBV29-1	TRBD2	few	TRBJ2-1	TGCAGCGTTGTGAGCTGGAGTAGCGGGAGTTACAATGAGCAGTTCTTC	CSVVSWSSGSYNEQFF
TRBV10-1	NA	NA	TRBJ2-2	TGCGCCAGCAGTGTAGCAGGGGTCACCGGGGAGCTGTTTTTT	CASSVAGVTGELFF
TRBV7-2	NA	many	TRBJ2-7	TGTGCCAGCAGCTTAGTAGTCGAGACCGAGCAGTACTTC	CASSLVVETEQYF
TRBV28	NA	NA	TRBJ2-5	TGTGCCAGCAGTTGGAACCAAAAAGAGACCCAGTACTTC	CASSWNQKETQYF
TRBV9	TRBD1	NA	TRBJ2-7	TGTGCCAGCAGCGTAGACGGGACAGGGGGCTACGAGCAGTACTTC	CASSVDGTGGYEQYF
TRBV27	NA	NA	TRBJ1-5	TGTGCCACCAAACGGGGGCTTGATAATCAGCCCCAGCATTTT	CATKRGLDNQPQHF
TRBV5-1	NA	NA	TRBJ2-5	TGCGCCAGCAGCTTGGAGTCAACGCCAGAGACCCAGTACTTC	CASSLESTPETQYF
TRBV2	NA	many	TRBJ2-5	TGTGCCAGCAGTGCTGGGGGAACCCAAGAGACCCAGTACTTC	CASSAGGTQETQYF
TRBV7-2	TRBD2	many	TRBJ2-5	TGTGCCAGCAGCTTAGCGTTGGGGGAGGGCCGGGAGACCCAGTACTTC	CASSLALGEGRETQYF
TRBV12-3/TRBV12-4	TRBD2	many	TRBJ2-7	TGTGCCAGCAGTCCCTGGACTAGCGCCTTCTACGAGCAGTACTTC	CASSPWTSAFYEQYF
TRBV28	TRBD2	NA	TRBJ2-1	TGTGCCAGCAGCCAATCCGTGCTAGCGGGGAATGAGCAGTTCTTC	CASSQSVLAGNEQFF
TRBV6-2/TRBV6-3	NA	many	TRBJ2-2	TGTGCCAGCAAGCCCTTGACGAACACCGGGGAGCTGTTTTTT	CASKPLTNTGELFF
TRBV27	NA	many	TRBJ1-2	TGTGCCAGCAGTTTCGCAGCTAACTATGGCTACACCTTC	CASSFAANYGYTF
TRBV6-2/TRBV6-3	NA	many	TRBJ1-1	TGTGCCAGCAGTTTTAGGACGTTCAACACTGAAGCTTTCTTT	CASSFRTFNTEAFF
TRBV2	TRBD2	many	TRBJ2-7	TGTGCCAGCAGTGATGAAGGGAGGGCCTACGAGCAGTACTTC	CASSDEGRAYEQYF
TRBV12-3/TRBV12-4	TRBD2	few	TRBJ2-2	TGTGCCAGCAGCCTAGCGGGTCGGTACACCGGGGAGCTGTTTTTT	CASSLAGRYTGELFF
TRBV6-5	TRBD1	many	TRBJ2-7	TGTGCCAGCAGTTACTCGACAGGGGGCTACGAGCAGTACTTC	CASSYSTGGYEQYF